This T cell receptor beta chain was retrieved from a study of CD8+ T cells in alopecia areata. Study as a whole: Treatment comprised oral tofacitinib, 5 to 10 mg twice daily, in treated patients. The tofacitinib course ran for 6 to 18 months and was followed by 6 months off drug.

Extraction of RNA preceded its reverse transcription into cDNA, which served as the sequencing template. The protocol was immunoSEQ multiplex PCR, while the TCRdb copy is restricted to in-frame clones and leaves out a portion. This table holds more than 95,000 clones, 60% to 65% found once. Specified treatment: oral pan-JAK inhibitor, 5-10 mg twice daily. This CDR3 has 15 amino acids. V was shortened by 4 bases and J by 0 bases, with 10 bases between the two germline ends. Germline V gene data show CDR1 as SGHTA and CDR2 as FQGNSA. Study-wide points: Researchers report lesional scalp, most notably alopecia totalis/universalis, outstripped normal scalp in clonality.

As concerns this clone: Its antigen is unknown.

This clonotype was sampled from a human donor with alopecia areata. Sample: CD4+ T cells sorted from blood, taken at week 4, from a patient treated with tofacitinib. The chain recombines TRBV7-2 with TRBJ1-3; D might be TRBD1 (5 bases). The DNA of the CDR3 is TGTGCCAGCAGCTGGGGGATGGGCTCTGGAAACACCATATATTTT. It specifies CASSWGMGSGNTIYF.